Below are 4 T cell receptor beta chains sequenced from a single sample in a study of T-cell reconstitution after alpha-beta-depleted transplantation in children (dated by TCRdb to about 2016). The method behind the library was PCR. The sequencer listed for this sample is Illumina HiSeq 2500. Molecular barcoding was employed in the preparation of TCR libraries, with unique molecular identifiers being used to normalize TCRbeta repertoire quantification. Through fastp at Q25 and MiXCR, TCRdb rebuilt clones from the public reads, retaining in-frame beta chains. Identical CDR3 proteins give one entry, which carries the most common genes and DNA. The sample table lists 480,000 or so distinct CDR3 sequences, about 10% of them with a count of one. Of the sample, approximately 2% is held by the ten largest clones. The meaning of the sample's treatment or condition label: allogeneic hematopoietic cell transplantation with graft depleted of TCRalphabeta T cells and CD19 B cells.

The sample was PBMCs, taken before TCRalphabeta/CD19-depleted stem cell transplant. The receptors were gathered from a child aged 2 to 10 with inherited bone marrow failure, due to receive a stem cell transplant.

The rearrangement joins TRBV10-3 to TRBJ1-3; D may be TRBD1 (6 bases). V lost 6 bases to trimming and J lost 0 bases, with 9 bases between them. Germline V gene data show CDR1 as ENHRY and CDR2 as SYGVKD. The CDR3 is 14 residues long. The CDR3: CAISADSSGNTIYF. The CDR3 DNA follows: TGTGCCATCAGCGCGGACAGCTCTGGAAACACCATATATTTT.

This clonotype was recorded a few times. The V gene is TRBV7-2, the J gene TRBJ1-1; a possible D gene is TRBD1 (6 bases). CDR1 and CDR2 (germline): SGHTA, FQGNSA. The CDR3 runs 16 residues. Between the trimmed V and J ends, which lost 2 bases and 0 bases, there was a span of 13 bases. The CDR3 loop is CASSLSGTGLNTEAFF. The CDR3 DNA is TGTGCCAGCAGCTTATCGGGCACAGGGCTGAACACTGAAGCTTTCTTT.

A few counts support this clonotype. CDR3 nucleotides: TGTGCCAGCAGTTTAGGGCCTGGGACACCTAACACCGGGGAGCTGTTTTTT. Encoded protein: CASSLGPGTPNTGELFF. V and J are TRBV27 and TRBJ2-2; D possibly corresponds to TRBD1 (6 bases). This CDR3 is built from 17 residues. The germline CDR1 and CDR2 sequences are MNHEY and SMNVEV (reference sequence). V was clipped by 2 bases and J by 2 bases, with 15 bases between them.

This clonotype has just a few counts. The chain recombines TRBV11-2 with TRBJ2-7; D remains unclear. The CDR3 length is 13 residues. V was cut by 4 bases and J by 6 bases, with 13 bases left in between. Germline V gene data show CDR1 as SGHAT and CDR2 as FQNNGV. The CDR3: CASSSPPSFEQYF. The CDR3 bases are TGTGCCAGCAGCTCCCCTCCATCTTTCGAGCAGTACTTC.